This T cell receptor beta chain was profiled in a study of T cells in Graves' hyperthyroidism and ophthalmopathy. Study results and limitations: Most thyroid clonotypes that were expanded above 0.001 also turned up in blood. In the analysis, a 13 V-J model separated ophthalmopathy from stable hyperthyroidism.

Researchers took RNA transcripts and amplified the TCR beta CDR3 regions from them. Primed by the HTBI set, a first-round RT-PCR was run on the TCR CDR3. TCRdb re-called the multiplex PCR reads through MiXCR, storing one row per CDR3 protein. The sample includes 700,000 to 850,000 distinct CDR3 sequences, approximately 36% seen only once; the top ten take 31%. When ophthalmopathy did not progress within 18 months, Graves' hyperthyroidism was considered stable. This clonotype came up a few times. Its antigen is undetermined. The sequence was collected from a woman between 35 and 50 years old with Graves' hyperthyroidism. Sequenced material: blood.

CDR3 protein: CASSLVRDRGSAYEQYF. CDR3 nucleotide sequence: TGTGCCAGCAGCTTAGTTCGGGACAGGGGATCAGCCTACGAGCAGTACTTC. The chain carries TRBV7-9 and TRBJ2-7; the match to TRBD1 covers 10 bases. Losses at the gene ends were 1 base for V and 2 bases for J; bases not matched to a gene: 8. The CDR3 is 17 amino acids. Germline values: CDR1 SEHNR, CDR2 FQNEAQ (reference sequence). The full variable domain, rest sourced from reference TRBV7-9 and TRBJ2-7, is DTGVSQNPRHKITKRGQNVTFRCDPISEHNRLYWYRQTLGQGPEFLTYFQNEAQLEKSRLLSDRFSAERPKGSFSTLEIQRTEQGDSAMYLCASSLVRDRGSAYEQYFGPGTRLTVT.